The 10 T cell receptor beta chains given below trace back to one sample, sequenced in a study of blood T cell repertoires in COVID-19 (dated by TCRdb to between 2020 and 2021). Library preparation employed the immunoSEQ multiplex PCR assay. This is the immuneACCESS table as TCRdb keeps it, with only in-frame sequences that have V and J called. A part of the clones is gone; compared with another copy, unresolved V genes explain less than half, and the rest is unexplained. The sample table lists tens of thousands of clones, about 90% of them with a count of one. The biggest ten clones account for less than 3.5% of the sample. Material for sequencing was peripheral blood. These receptors all stem from a middle-aged man with COVID-19, enrolled during active disease.

The rearrangement links TRBV9 to TRBJ1-4; the D gene is possibly TRBD1 (5 bases). This CDR3 has 14 residues. Trimming left V 6 bases short and J 7 bases short, with 16 bases between. Germline lookup yields CDR1 SGDLS and CDR2 YYNGEE. As DNA, the CDR3 is TGTGCCAGCACCAAGGGGCAGGGAAGTGAAAAACTGTTTTTT. Translating it yields CASTKGQGSEKLFF.

The chain has TRBV10-3 and TRBJ2-2; D might be TRBD1 (6 bases). With 2 bases removed from V and 4 bases from J, the gap between germline ends came to 11 bases. CDR1 and CDR2 from the germline V gene are ENHRY and SYGVKD. This CDR3 is 15 amino acids long. The CDR3 is CAISEQGPITGELFF. CDR3 DNA: TGTGCCATCAGTGAGCAGGGGCCAATCACCGGGGAGCTGTTTTTT.

The V call is TRBV19, the J call TRBJ2-2, with D possibly matching TRBD1 (5 bases). CDR3 length equals 15 residues. V shed 1 base and J shed 2 bases, with 8 bases lying between them. Germline-derived CDR1 and CDR2 are LNHDA and SQIVND (reference sequence). CDR3 DNA sequence: TGTGCCAGTAGTATAGCGACAGCCAACACCGGGGAGCTGTTTTTT. This gives the protein CASSIATANTGELFF.

The V call is TRBV19, the J call TRBJ1-5; 9 nucleotides agree with TRBD1. J gave up 3 bases and V 4 bases, and 13 bases lay outside the gene matches. The germline CDR1 and CDR2 sequences are LNHDA and SQIVND (reference sequence). The length of the CDR3 is 18 residues. CDR3 sequence reads: CASSTNPDRGSFNQPQHF. The CDR3 bases are TGTGCCAGTAGTACCAACCCCGACAGGGGGTCCTTCAATCAGCCCCAGCATTTT. Full variable domain (rest looked up from reference TRBV19 and TRBJ1-5): DGGITQSPKYLFRKEGQNVTLSCEQNLNHDAMYWYRQDPGQGLRLIYYSQIVNDFQKGDIAEGYSVSREKKESFPLTVTSAQKNPTAFYLCASSTNPDRGSFNQPQHFGDGTRLSIL.

This rearrangement joins TRBV28 to TRBJ2-5; 10 nucleotides line up with TRBD2. There are 15 residues in the CDR3. Per germline, CDR1 MDHEN and CDR2 SYDVKM. V was clipped by 6 bases and J by 9 bases; unmatched bases: 13. The CDR3 protein is CASSSETSGARAQYF. CDR3 bases: TGTGCCAGCAGCTCTGAAACTAGCGGGGCCCGGGCCCAGTACTTC.

The rearrangement links TRBV4-1 to TRBJ1-4; TRBD1 matches 8 bases. With 1 base clipped from V and 4 bases from J, the junction kept 8 bases outside the gene matches. The CDR3 runs 17 residues. Germline assignment: CDR1 MGHRA and CDR2 YSYEKL. The CDR3 nucleotides are TGCGCCAGCAGCCAAGGGGCCAGGGGGCTGGGTAATGAAAAACTGTTTTTT. Residues: CASSQGARGLGNEKLFF.

The V and J genes are TRBV18 and TRBJ1-2; D perhaps matches TRBD1 (6 bases). The CDR3 totals 15 residues. V was shortened by 3 bases and J by 1 base, with 12 bases between the two germline ends. Germline values: CDR1 KGHSH, CDR2 LQKENI. The CDR3 region has the DNA TGTGCCAGCTCACCCGACAGGACCCTTAACTATGGCTACACCTTC. Its translation is CASSPDRTLNYGYTF. Using reference TRBV18 and TRBJ1-2 for the parts outside the CDR3, the full variable domain is NAGVMQNPRHLVRRRGQEARLRCSPMKGHSHVYWYRQLPEEGLKFMVYLQKENIIDESGMPKERFSAEFPKEGPSILRIQQVVRGDSAAYFCASSPDRTLNYGYTFGSGTRLTVV.

The V call is TRBV11-2, the J call TRBJ2-1, with TRBD2 matching over 10 bases. The germline V gene has CDR1 SGHAT and CDR2 FQNNGV. The CDR3 totals 16 residues. Trimming at V came to 4 bases and at J to 4 bases, leaving 7 bases not matched to a gene. In DNA, the CDR3 is TGTGCCAGCAGCTACTCAAGCGGGGGGGTTTACAATGAGCAGTTCTTC. This codes for CASSYSSGGVYNEQFF.

This chain uses TRBV4-1 with TRBJ1-1; TRBD1 is a possible D gene (6 bases). V was cut by 1 base and J by 3 bases, with 9 bases left in between. The CDR3 sequence is 14 residues long. The germline gives CDR1 MGHRA, CDR2 YSYEKL. CDR3 in amino acids: CASSQVNRDTEAFF. CDR3 DNA sequence: TGCGCCAGCAGCCAAGTGAACAGGGACACTGAAGCTTTCTTT.

The genes are TRBV6-5 and TRBJ2-2, with a tentative D call TRBD1 (6 bases). The CDR3 extends over 14 amino acids. V lost 6 bases and J lost 8, with 16 bases in between. Germline CDR1 is MNHEY and CDR2 is SVGAGI. The CDR3 DNA is TGTGCCAGCAGACAGACAGGAGAGGTGGGGGAGCTGTTTTTT. This gives the protein CASRQTGEVGELFF.